Each of the 29 T cell receptor beta chains below was sequenced from the same sample in a study of cytomegalovirus exposure and HLA in healthy donors. Primers included in the PCR were 60 Vbeta and 13 Jbeta primers. TCRdb keeps only in-frame clones here, not all; method: immunoSEQ multiplex PCR. The table has about 140,000 clones, about three quarters seen once. Sequencing was done on a sample of PBMCs. The origin of the receptors is a man aged 35 to 55 in good health and CMV-seropositive.

The rearrangement joins TRBV30 to TRBJ2-2; D may be TRBD1 (5 bases). Trimming removed 1 base from V and 5 bases from J, with 8 bases in between. Germline V gene data show CDR1 as GTSNPN and CDR2 as SVGIG (reference sequence). The CDR3 contains 13 residues. The DNA of the CDR3 is TGTGCCTGGAGTGGCAGGGTTACCGGGGAGCTGTTTTTT. Encoded protein: CAWSGRVTGELFF.

This clone is labeled as medium-sized. The CDR3: CASSYSTGMNSPLHF. CDR3 DNA sequence: TGTGCCAGCAGTTATTCGACAGGGATGAATTCACCCCTCCACTTT. This sequence joins TRBV27 and TRBJ1-6; TRBD1 agrees at 7 bases. This CDR3 comprises 15 residues. CDR1 is MNHEY, CDR2 SMNVEV, per germline (reference sequence). The J segment lost 7 bases and the V segment lost 4 bases, leaving 7 bases of the junction unmatched.

This clone has just one count. The chain is built from TRBV18 and TRBJ2-4; 8 bases align to TRBD1. Losses at the gene ends were 1 base for V and 7 bases for J; bases not matched to a gene: 3. This CDR3 comprises 14 residues. The germline V gene has CDR1 KGHSH and CDR2 LQKENI. The CDR3: CASSPRQGRNIQYF. For the CDR3, the DNA is TGTGCCAGCTCACCACGACAGGGGAGGAACATTCAGTACTTC.

This sequence joins TRBV5-1 and TRBJ1-1; D call uncertain. V dropped 4 bases and J dropped 0 bases, with 13 bases sitting between them. Germline loops: CDR1 SGHRS, CDR2 YFSETQ. There are 15 residues in the CDR3. CDR3 region: CASSTGRDMNTEAFF. DNA for the CDR3: TGCGCCAGCAGCACGGGCCGGGATATGAACACTGAAGCTTTCTTT.

This chain uses TRBV30 with TRBJ1-5; D gene unclear. The germline V gene encodes CDR1 GTSNPN and CDR2 SVGIG (reference sequence). V lost 1 base to trimming and J lost 1 base, with 11 bases between them. The CDR3 spans 15 residues. CDR3 DNA sequence: TGTGCCTGGAGTGAGCGTTCTATCAGCAATCAGCCCCAGCATTTT. Protein: CAWSERSISNQPQHF.

The chain combines TRBV19 with TRBJ1-1, with a possible D match to TRBD1 (6 bases). There are 14 residues in the CDR3. The V end lost 4 bases, the J end lost 1 base, and 10 bases lay between the germline ends. Germline-derived CDR1 and CDR2 are LNHDA and SQIVND (reference sequence). The CDR3 DNA reads TGTGCCAGTAGTAAACCGGGACAGAACACTGAAGCTTTCTTT. This gives the protein CASSKPGQNTEAFF.

The rearrangement links TRBV5-4 to TRBJ2-3, with 7 nucleotides matching TRBD1. The germline V gene encodes CDR1 SGHNT and CDR2 YYREEE (reference sequence). With 2 bases clipped from V and 2 bases from J, the junction kept 5 bases outside the gene matches. The length of the CDR3 is 15 residues. DNA for the CDR3: TGTGCCAGCAGCTTAGGGGGCGAGACCACAGATACGCAGTATTTT. Protein product: CASSLGGETTDTQYF.

The chain carries TRBV7-8 and TRBJ1-2, with 7 bases aligning to TRBD1. The CDR3 spans 15 residues. V lost 5 bases to trimming and J lost 8 bases; unmatched junction nucleotides: 14. CDR1 and CDR2 from the germline V gene are SGHVS and FQNEAQ. CDR3 nucleotides: TGTGCCAGCAGCCCCACCGGAGGCAGGACAGGAGGCTACACCTTC. Amino acids: CASSPTGGRTGGYTF.

CDR3 in amino acids: CASSLVPREGGYGYTF. CDR3 DNA: TGCGCCAGCAGCTTGGTCCCCCGGGAAGGAGGCTATGGCTACACCTTC. This sequence joins TRBV5-1 and TRBJ1-2; D unresolved. The CDR3 runs to 16 residues. V shed 0 bases and J shed 4 bases, with 16 bases lying between them. The germline V gene has CDR1 SGHRS and CDR2 YFSETQ.

The CDR3 is CASRGAGGQETQYF. The DNA for the CDR3 is TGTGCCAGCAGAGGAGCGGGAGGGCAAGAGACCCAGTACTTC. The chain has TRBV6-5 and TRBJ2-5; TRBD2 agrees at 10 bases. Germline loops: CDR1 MNHEY, CDR2 SVGAGI. This CDR3 spans 14 amino acids. The V segment lost 6 bases and the J segment 2 bases; nucleotides outside the gene matches: 3.

CDR3 nucleotide sequence: TGCGCCAGCAGCCCAGGTATCGGTGAGCAGTTCTTC. Translated, it gives CASSPGIGEQFF. The gene calls are TRBV4-3 and TRBJ2-1; no reliable D call. Trimming shortened V by 4 bases and J by 9 bases, and 10 bases separated the two germline ends. Germline V gene data show CDR1 as LGHNA and CDR2 as YSLEER. This CDR3 is 12 amino acids long.

This clone was counted a few times. The chain combines TRBV7-2 with TRBJ2-7; 9 bases agree with TRBD2. The trim removed 1 base at V and 6 bases at J, leaving 4 bases unmatched. The CDR3 totals 14 residues. Germline V CDR1 and CDR2: SGHTA, FQGNSA. The CDR3 here is CASSLGGSGGEQYF. The CDR3 region has the DNA TGTGCCAGCAGCTTAGGTGGTAGCGGGGGCGAGCAGTACTTC.

V gene TRBV12-5 combines with J gene TRBJ2-7; 7 nucleotides agree with TRBD2. The V gene's germline CDR1 is LGHNT and CDR2 FRNRAP. This CDR3 contains 14 residues. Unmatched junction bases numbered 0, after V lost 1 base and J lost 0 bases. The CDR3 DNA is TGTGCTAGTGGTTTGGGCGGGAGCTCCTACGAGCAGTACTTC. As protein: CASGLGGSSYEQYF.

This chain joins TRBV4-3 and TRBJ2-3, with D maybe TRBD2 (5 bases). This CDR3 is built from 15 residues. Per the germline V gene, CDR1 is LGHNA and CDR2 is YSLEER. Trimming pared 0 bases from V and 7 bases from J, leaving 14 bases between. Here the CDR3 DNA reads TGCGCCAGCAGCCAAGATCGTCCTAGCAAGCATACGCAGTATTTT. Protein: CASSQDRPSKHTQYF.

V and J are TRBV4-1 and TRBJ2-1; D perhaps matches TRBD2 (5 bases). The germline V gene has CDR1 MGHRA and CDR2 YSYEKL. The CDR3 has 12 residues. V dropped 1 base and J dropped 16 bases, with 14 bases sitting between them. The CDR3 DNA reads as TGCGCCAGCAGCCAAGTAAGCGGTAACCCCTTCTTC. This gives the protein CASSQVSGNPFF.

The rearrangement joins TRBV6-6 to TRBJ1-4; a possible D gene is TRBD1 (5 bases). The CDR3 consists of 14 residues. Germline loops: CDR1 MNHNY, CDR2 SVGAGI (reference sequence). The germline V and J ends were trimmed by 7 bases and 5 bases, with 14 bases remaining between them. This CDR3 is CASTHRRGNEKLFF. Written as DNA, the CDR3 is TGTGCCAGCACCCACAGGCGTGGGAATGAAAAACTGTTTTTT.

The count of this clone is one. The V call is TRBV6-1, the J call TRBJ1-1; D not certain. Germline V gene sequence: CDR1 MNHNS, CDR2 SASEGT. V was pared by 3 bases and J by 0 bases, with 8 bases between. The CDR3 covers 14 residues. CDR3 sequence (DNA): TGTGCCAGCAGTGAGCCGTCTATGAACACTGAAGCTTTCTTT. It yields the protein CASSEPSMNTEAFF.

This chain connects TRBV27 to TRBJ2-7; D is perhaps TRBD2 (5 bases). The CDR3 runs to 13 residues. CDR1 is MNHEY and CDR2 is SMNVEV in the germline V gene (reference sequence). V shed 4 bases and J shed 2 bases, with 9 bases lying between them. In DNA form, the CDR3 reads TGTGCCAGCAGTTCCCCGGGGACCTACGAGCAGTACTTC. Amino acid sequence: CASSSPGTYEQYF.

This clone was seen a handful of times. This chain joins TRBV4-3 and TRBJ2-1, with 10 bases fitting TRBD2. CDR3 length: 16 residues. Germline V gene data show CDR1 as LGHNA and CDR2 as YSLEER. V shed 0 bases and J 6 bases; nucleotides not matched to a gene: 5. The CDR3: CASSQDLAGVLNEQFF. The DNA for the CDR3 is TGCGCCAGCAGCCAAGACCTAGCGGGAGTGCTCAATGAGCAGTTCTTC.

This rearrangement joins TRBV29-1 to TRBJ1-1; 12 positions match TRBD1. Germline loops: CDR1 SQVTM, CDR2 ANQGSEA. The CDR3 is 14 residues long. Trimming at V came to 7 bases and at J to 6 bases, leaving 9 bases not matched to a gene. CDR3 in amino acids: CSAHPGQGASEAFF. CDR3 sequence (DNA): TGCAGCGCCCACCCGGGACAGGGGGCGTCTGAAGCTTTCTTT.

CDR3 sequence: CASSLGPSGGSYEQYF. In DNA, the CDR3 is TGCGCCAGCAGCTTGGGACCTAGCGGGGGGTCCTACGAGCAGTACTTC. This chain connects TRBV5-1 to TRBJ2-7; 11 bases line up with TRBD2. Per the germline V gene, CDR1 is SGHRS and CDR2 is YFSETQ. The CDR3 has 16 residues. J lost 1 base, V lost 0 bases, and 3 bases had no gene match. Full variable domain (remainder filled in from reference TRBV5-1 and TRBJ2-7): KAGVTQTPRYLIKTRGQQVTLSCSPISGHRSVSWYQQTPGQGLQFLFEYFSETQRNKGNFPGRFSGRQFSNSRSEMNVSTLELGDSALYLCASSLGPSGGSYEQYFGPGTRLTVT.

This clone has just one count. The chain links TRBV6-5 to TRBJ1-1; TRBD1 matches 8 bases. This CDR3 comprises 15 residues. The germline CDR1 and CDR2 sequences are MNHEY and SVGAGI. J gave up 4 bases and V 6 bases, and 10 bases lay outside the gene matches. The chain's CDR3 is CASRGLQGVSTEAFF. CDR3 bases: TGTGCCAGCAGGGGCCTACAGGGGGTGAGCACTGAAGCTTTCTTT.

The gene calls are TRBV27 and TRBJ2-5, with 12 bases lining up with TRBD2. The CDR3 is 17 amino acids. Germline trimming cut 0 bases from V and 3 bases from J; bases unmatched to any gene: 5. Germline V gene lookup returns CDR1 MNHEY and CDR2 SMNVEV (reference sequence). DNA of the CDR3: TGTGCCAGCAGTTTATCGAGGCCTAGCGGGGGGGAAGAGACCCAGTACTTC. As protein: CASSLSRPSGGEETQYF.

This sequence joins TRBV5-1 and TRBJ2-3, with 7 bases matching TRBD2. Germline V gene data show CDR1 as SGHRS and CDR2 as YFSETQ. The CDR3 spans 16 residues. V shed 0 bases and J 2 bases; nucleotides not matched to a gene: 6. The CDR3 coding sequence is TGCGCCAGCAGCTTGGAACCTAGCGGACCCACAGATACGCAGTATTTT. As protein: CASSLEPSGPTDTQYF.

This sequence joins TRBV4-1 and TRBJ2-7; 8 nucleotides line up with TRBD1. The germline CDR1 and CDR2 sequences are MGHRA and YSYEKL. With V trimmed by 0 bases and J by 1 base, 5 bases remained unmatched. This CDR3 is 16 amino acids long. CDR3 region: CASSQDRGQGSYEQYF. The CDR3 DNA reads TGCGCCAGCAGCCAAGATAGAGGACAGGGTTCCTACGAGCAGTACTTC.

The table lists this clone with a few counts. This chain joins TRBV10-2 and TRBJ1-6; 8 nucleotides agree with TRBD1. The CDR3 loop spans 16 amino acids. Germline lookup yields CDR1 WSHSY and CDR2 SAAADI. J gave up 5 bases and V 4 bases, and 7 bases lay outside the gene matches. The CDR3 region has the DNA TGCGCCAGCAGTGTGGCGACAGGGGCCAATAATTCACCCCTCCACTTT. Translating gives CASSVATGANNSPLHF.

The chain carries TRBV28 and TRBJ1-1, with D unclear. Trimming pared 7 bases from V and 0 bases from J, leaving 9 bases between. The CDR3 covers 13 residues. CDR1 and CDR2 from the germline V gene are MDHEN and SYDVKM. In DNA, the CDR3 is TGTGCCAGCACGAGATTATTGAACACTGAAGCTTTCTTT. Translation: CASTRLLNTEAFF.

The V gene is TRBV12-5, the J gene TRBJ1-1, with a tentative D call TRBD1 (5 bases). V was cut by 5 bases and J by 7 bases, with 11 bases left in between. The CDR3 is 12 residues long. Germline V gene sequence: CDR1 LGHNT, CDR2 FRNRAP. CDR3 protein: CASGLGAFEAFF. DNA of the CDR3: TGTGCTAGTGGTCTAGGGGCGTTTGAAGCTTTCTTT.

This clone was recorded a few times. The V and J genes are TRBV28 and TRBJ2-7; no clear D gene. Per germline, CDR1 MDHEN and CDR2 SYDVKM. There are 13 residues in the CDR3. V was trimmed by 3 bases and J by 3 bases, leaving 9 bases between them. CDR3 sequence: CASSFVGHYEQYF. The DNA of the CDR3 is TGTGCCAGCAGTTTCGTCGGTCACTACGAGCAGTACTTC.